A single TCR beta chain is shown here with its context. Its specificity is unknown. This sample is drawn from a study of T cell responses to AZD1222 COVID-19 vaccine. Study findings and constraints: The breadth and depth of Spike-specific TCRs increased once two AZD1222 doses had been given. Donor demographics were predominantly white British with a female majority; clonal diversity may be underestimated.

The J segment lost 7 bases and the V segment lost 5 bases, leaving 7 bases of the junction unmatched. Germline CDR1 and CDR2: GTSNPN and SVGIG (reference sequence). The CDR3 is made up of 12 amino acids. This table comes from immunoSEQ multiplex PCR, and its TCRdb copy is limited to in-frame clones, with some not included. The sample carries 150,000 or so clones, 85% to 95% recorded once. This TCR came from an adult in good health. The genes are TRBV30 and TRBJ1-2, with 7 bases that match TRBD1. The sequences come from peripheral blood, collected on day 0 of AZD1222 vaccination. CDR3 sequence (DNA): TGTGCCTGGGGTGACAGGGCTCTTGGCTACACCTTC. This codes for CAWGDRALGYTF.